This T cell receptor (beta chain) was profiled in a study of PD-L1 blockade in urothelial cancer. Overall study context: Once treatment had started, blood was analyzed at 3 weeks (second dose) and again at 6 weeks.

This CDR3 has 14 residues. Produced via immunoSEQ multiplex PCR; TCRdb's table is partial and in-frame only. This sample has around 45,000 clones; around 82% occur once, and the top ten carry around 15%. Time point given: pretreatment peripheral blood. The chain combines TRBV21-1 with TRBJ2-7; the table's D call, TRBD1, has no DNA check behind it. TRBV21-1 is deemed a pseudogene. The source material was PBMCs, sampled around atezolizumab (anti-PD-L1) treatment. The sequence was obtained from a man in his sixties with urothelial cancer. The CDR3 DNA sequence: TGTGCCAGCAGCAAAGGCCGGGACAGGGGCGAGCAGTACTTC. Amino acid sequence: CASSKGRDRGEQYF.